The 16 T cell receptor beta chains given below trace back to one sample, sequenced in a study of neoadjuvant anti-PD-1 for oral cavity cancer. Profiling relied on immunoSEQ multiplex PCR, and the TCRdb table lists in-frame clones only, not all of them. There are around 9,100 clones in the sample; 60% to 75% occur only once, and around 4.2% lies in the top ten. Sample time point: after neoadjuvant nivolumab, at surgical resection. The specimen was PBMCs, collected after nivolumab (anti-PD-1) treatment. These TCRs come from a person between 40 and 85 years old with oral cavity squamous cell carcinoma.

The CDR3 DNA sequence: TGCAGCGTCCCGGGCTCTTCCTACGAGCAGTACTTC. It specifies CSVPGSSYEQYF. The chain employs TRBV29-1 and TRBJ2-7; D is undetermined. The CDR3 is 12 residues long. Germline CDR1 and CDR2: SQVTM and ANQGSEA. V lost 6 bases and J 1 base, leaving 10 bases between the germline ends.

The chain is built from TRBV5-8 and TRBJ1-4, with 9 bases aligning to TRBD1. Germline CDR1 and CDR2: SGHTS and YDEGEE. The CDR3 is made up of 14 amino acids. The J segment lost 5 bases and the V segment lost 2 bases, leaving 1 base of the junction unmatched. DNA of the CDR3: TGTGCCAGCAGCTTCGGGACAGGGAATGAAAAACTGTTTTTT. It codes for CASSFGTGNEKLFF.

This sequence joins TRBV2 and TRBJ2-2, with 8 bases that match TRBD1. Germline loops: CDR1 SNHLY, CDR2 FYNNEI. The CDR3 has 14 amino acids. After removal of 4 bases from V and 4 bases from J, the junction contained 2 bases not matched to a gene. CDR3 sequence reads: CASSADRATGELFF. The CDR3 DNA reads TGTGCCAGCAGTGCGGACAGGGCCACCGGGGAGCTGTTTTTT.

V usage is TRBV5-8 and J usage is TRBJ1-2, with no clear D. The length of the CDR3 is 13 residues. Germline V gene sequence: CDR1 SGHTS, CDR2 YDEGEE. V gave up 0 bases and J gave up 5 bases, with 8 bases separating them. The CDR3 is CASSLEGGYGYTF. The CDR3 region has the DNA TGTGCCAGCAGCTTGGAGGGAGGATATGGCTACACCTTC.

This clone appeared a few times. The CDR3 DNA reads TGTGCCAGTAGAATCGGACAGCGGGGGGGCGAGGAGACCCAGTACTTC. Translated: CASRIGQRGGEETQYF. The gene calls are TRBV19 and TRBJ2-5, with 10 bases matching TRBD2. CDR1 is LNHDA, CDR2 SQIVND, per germline (reference sequence). This CDR3 comprises 16 residues. V lost 6 bases, J lost 5 bases, and 12 bases stayed unmatched.

The chain uses TRBV19 and TRBJ2-7, with 10 bases that match TRBD1. This CDR3 spans 13 amino acids. The germline V gene encodes CDR1 LNHDA and CDR2 SQIVND (reference sequence). V lost 5 bases to trimming and J lost 5 bases; unmatched junction nucleotides: 3. This CDR3 is CASSATGGHEQYF. CDR3 in DNA: TGTGCCAGTAGTGCGACAGGGGGCCACGAGCAGTACTTC.

The chain uses TRBV11-1 and TRBJ2-6; D remains unclear. Trimming removed 1 base at V and 0 bases at J, with 7 bases between. The germline V gene has CDR1 SGHAT and CDR2 FQDESV (reference sequence). The CDR3 sequence is 16 residues long. Written as DNA, the CDR3 is TGTGCCAGCAGCTTAGAGGGCTTCTCTGGGGCCAACGTCCTGACTTTC. It is translated as CASSLEGFSGANVLTF.

The chain has TRBV28 and TRBJ1-2, with a possible D match to TRBD1 (6 bases). Germline assignment: CDR1 MDHEN and CDR2 SYDVKM. V lost 5 bases and J 2 bases, leaving 9 bases between the germline ends. The CDR3 is 13 amino acids. This CDR3 is CASSGQLNYGYTF. The CDR3 DNA reads TGTGCCAGCAGTGGACAGCTCAACTATGGCTACACCTTC.

The chain recombines TRBV6-4 with TRBJ2-1; D perhaps matches TRBD2 (5 bases). This CDR3 has 15 residues. CDR1 and CDR2 from the germline V gene are MRHNA and SNTAGT. The V and J ends lost 3 bases and 3 bases respectively, with 12 bases between them. CDR3 DNA: TGTGCCAGCAGTGAAGGGCGGGCCCGCTACAATGAGCAGTTCTTC. The encoded protein is CASSEGRARYNEQFF.

This chain uses TRBV1 with TRBJ1-5; TRBD1, as called in the table, went unchecked against the DNA. TRBV1 is a listed pseudogene. This CDR3 has 16 residues. The CDR3 reads CTSSHFDRVYNQPQHF. Written as DNA, the CDR3 is TGCACCAGCAGCCACTTCGACAGGGTGTACAATCAGCCCCAGCATTTT.

The rearrangement links TRBV6-5 to TRBJ2-3, with TRBD2 identical over 8 bases. Germline loops: CDR1 MNHEY, CDR2 SVGAGI. The CDR3 spans 15 residues. The J segment lost 0 bases and the V segment lost 7 bases, leaving 6 bases of the junction unmatched. CDR3 region: CASKERGPSTDTQYF. The CDR3 DNA is TGTGCCAGCAAGGAGCGGGGGCCTAGCACAGATACGCAGTATTTT.

This clone is categorized as large. CDR3 protein: CASSESALGADGYTF. The CDR3 nucleotides are TGCGCCAGCAGTGAGTCGGCCCTCGGGGCGGACGGCTACACCTTC. J is TRBJ1-2 and V is TRBV10-2, with D tentatively TRBD1 (5 bases). The V gene's germline CDR1 is WSHSY and CDR2 SAAADI. V was pared by 0 bases and J by 8 bases, with 16 bases between. This CDR3 spans 15 amino acids.

This clone appeared a few times. The rearrangement joins TRBV5-6 to TRBJ2-5; 9 positions agree with TRBD1. Germline V gene sequence: CDR1 SGHDT, CDR2 YYEEEE. Trimming took 3 bases from V and 4 from J; bases not matched to a gene: 7. CDR3 size: 15 residues. The CDR3 bases are TGTGCCAGCAGCTCACGGGACAGGGTAGCAGAGACCCAGTACTTC. Translation: CASSSRDRVAETQYF.

The chain couples TRBV5-1 to TRBJ2-7, with 8 nucleotides matching TRBD2. With V trimmed by 7 bases and J by 3 bases, 6 bases remained unmatched. The CDR3 totals 13 residues. Germline lookup yields CDR1 SGHRS and CDR2 YFSETQ. CDR3 DNA sequence: TGCGCCAGCTCGACTAGCGCGTTCTACGAGCAGTACTTC. It is translated as CASSTSAFYEQYF. The whole variable domain, remainder taken from reference TRBV5-1 and TRBJ2-7, is KAGVTQTPRYLIKTRGQQVTLSCSPISGHRSVSWYQQTPGQGLQFLFEYFSETQRNKGNFPGRFSGRQFSNSRSEMNVSTLELGDSALYLCASSTSAFYEQYFGPGTRLTVT.

The J gene is TRBJ2-1, the V gene TRBV11-2; D not certain. V was shortened by 4 bases and J by 4 bases, with 11 bases between the two germline ends. Germline V CDR1 and CDR2: SGHAT, FQNNGV. There are 14 residues in the CDR3. The CDR3 region has the DNA TGTGCCAGCAGCTCCGACTTGTATTACAATGAGCAGTTCTTC. This translates into CASSSDLYYNEQFF.

The chain has TRBV11-1 and TRBJ1-4; 11 bases fit TRBD1. The ends lost 5 bases at V and 8 bases at J; junction bases unmatched: 4. The germline V gene encodes CDR1 SGHAT and CDR2 FQDESV (reference sequence). The CDR3 is 14 amino acids. CDR3: CASSPGQGDEKLFF. In DNA, the CDR3 is TGTGCCAGCAGCCCGGGACAGGGGGACGAAAAACTGTTTTTT.